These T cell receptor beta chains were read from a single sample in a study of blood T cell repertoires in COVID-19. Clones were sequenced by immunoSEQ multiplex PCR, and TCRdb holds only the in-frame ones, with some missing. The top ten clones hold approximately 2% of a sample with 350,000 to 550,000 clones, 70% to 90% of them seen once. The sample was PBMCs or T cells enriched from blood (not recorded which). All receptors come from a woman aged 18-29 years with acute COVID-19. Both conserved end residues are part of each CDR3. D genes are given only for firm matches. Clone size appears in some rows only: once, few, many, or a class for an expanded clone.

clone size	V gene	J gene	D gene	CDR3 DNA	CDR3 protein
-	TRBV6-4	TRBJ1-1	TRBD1	TGTGCCAGCAGTGCTCAGGGGGTGAACACTGAAGCTTTCTTT	CASSAQGVNTEAFF
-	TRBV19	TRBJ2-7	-	TGTGCCAGTAGTATCTCCTTGCAGGGCATAGGCTTAATGAACGAGCAGTACTTC	CASSISLQGIGLMNEQYF
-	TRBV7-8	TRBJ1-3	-	TGTGCCAGCAGCTTAGGTTCTGTCTCTGGAAACACCATATATTTT	CASSLGSVSGNTIYF
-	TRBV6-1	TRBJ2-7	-	TGTGCCAGCAGTGGGGCTTTCGAGGGTTGGAGCTCCTACGAGCAGTACTTC	CASSGAFEGWSSYEQYF
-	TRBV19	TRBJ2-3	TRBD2	TGTGCCAGTAGTATAGATTACGCGGGAGGTTCCACAGATACGCAGTATTTT	CASSIDYAGGSTDTQYF
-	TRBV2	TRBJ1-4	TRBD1	TGTGCCAGCAGACGCGACAGGGTAGGCAATGAAAAACTGTTTTTT	CASRRDRVGNEKLFF
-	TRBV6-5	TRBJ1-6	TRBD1	TGTGCCAGTTATAAGACAGGGCCCAATTCACCCCTCCACTTT	CASYKTGPNSPLHF
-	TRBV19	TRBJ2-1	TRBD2	TGTGCCAGTCGGACTAGCGGCAATGAGCAGTTCTTC	CASRTSGNEQFF
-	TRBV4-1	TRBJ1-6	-	TGCGCCAGCAGCCAAGACGGGGCGGGGCGAAATTCACCCCTCCACTTT	CASSQDGAGRNSPLHF
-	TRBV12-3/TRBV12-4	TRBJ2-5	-	TGTGCCAGCAGTTATAATCCGCAAGAGACCCAGTACTTC	CASSYNPQETQYF
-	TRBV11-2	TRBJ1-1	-	TGTGCCAGCAGCTCCCCGGGTGGCGCGGGGGAACCTGAAGCTTTCTTT	CASSSPGGAGEPEAFF
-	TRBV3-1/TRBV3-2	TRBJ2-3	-	TGTGCCAGCAGCCAAGGGGCGTGGGGGGCAGATACGCAGTATTTT	CASSQGAWGADTQYF
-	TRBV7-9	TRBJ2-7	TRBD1	TGTGCCAGCAGCTCGACAGGGAACTCCTACGAGCAGTACTTC	CASSSTGNSYEQYF
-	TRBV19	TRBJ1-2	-	TGTGCCAGTAGTCGGGACAACTCTAACTATGGCTACACCTTC	CASSRDNSNYGYTF
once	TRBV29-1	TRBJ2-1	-	TGCAGCGTTGGTAGCGGTTTCCTTAACAATGAGCAGTTCTTC	CSVGSGFLNNEQFF
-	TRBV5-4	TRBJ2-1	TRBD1	TGTGCCAGCAGCTTGGGGACAGGGGAATATAATGAGCAGTTCTTC	CASSLGTGEYNEQFF
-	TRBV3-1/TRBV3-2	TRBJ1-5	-	TGTGCCAGCAGCCAAGAATTTGGCCCAGGTTTCAATCAGCCCCAGCATTTT	CASSQEFGPGFNQPQHF
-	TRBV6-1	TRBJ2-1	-	TGTGCCAGCAGTGAAACAGGGAGCTCCTACAATGAGCAGTTCTTC	CASSETGSSYNEQFF
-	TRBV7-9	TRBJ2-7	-	TGTGCCAGCAGCCCTGTTTCTCGGACTATAACCTACGAGCAGTACTTC	CASSPVSRTITYEQYF
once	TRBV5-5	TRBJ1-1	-	TGTGCCAGCAGCTTGGGCACAGGGTCCGGGAACACTGAAGCTTTCTTT	CASSLGTGSGNTEAFF
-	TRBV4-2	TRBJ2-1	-	TGTGCCAGCAGCCGCCGGGACATCGACAATGAGCAGTTCTTC	CASSRRDIDNEQFF
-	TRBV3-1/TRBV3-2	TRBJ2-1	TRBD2	TGTGCCAGCAGCCTGACTAGCGCCTCCTACAATGAGCAGTTCTTC	CASSLTSASYNEQFF
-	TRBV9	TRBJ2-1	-	TGTGCCAGCAGCGTAGCACACAGACAGACCCTTTACAATGAGCAGTTCTTC	CASSVAHRQTLYNEQFF
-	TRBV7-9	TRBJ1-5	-	TGTGCCAGCAGCGAGACAGCCCCAATGGGCAATCAGCCCCAGCATTTT	CASSETAPMGNQPQHF
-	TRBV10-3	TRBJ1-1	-	TGTGCCATCAGTGAGCGGGACACGATAAACACTGAAGCTTTCTTT	CAISERDTINTEAFF
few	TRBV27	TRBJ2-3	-	TGTGCCAGCAGTTCCTCCAGATCTAGTACGCAGTATTTT	CASSSSRSSTQYF
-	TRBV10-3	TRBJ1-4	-	TGTGCCATCAGTGAACGGGGTTTTGAAAAACTGTTTTTT	CAISERGFEKLFF
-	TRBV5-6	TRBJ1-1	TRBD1	TGTGCCAGCAGCTACCTTCAGGGGGATGAAGCTTTCTTT	CASSYLQGDEAFF
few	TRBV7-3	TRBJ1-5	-	TGTGCCAGCAGCTTATTCTTGTCGGGGCCCCAGCATTTT	CASSLFLSGPQHF
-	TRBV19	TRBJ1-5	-	TGTGCCAGTAGTATCGGGGGGGTGAGCAATCAGCCCCAGCATTTT	CASSIGGVSNQPQHF
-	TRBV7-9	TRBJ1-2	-	TGTGCCAGCCTGATGGGGGCCGCCGGCTACACCTTC	CASLMGAAGYTF
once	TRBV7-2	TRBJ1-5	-	TGTGCCAGCAGCTTAGACCGGGGCAGGGAGGGTCAGCCCCAGCATTTT	CASSLDRGREGQPQHF